One T cell receptor (beta chain) is described in this entry. Its antigen is unidentified. This CDR3 has 15 amino acids. Trimming pared 3 bases from V and 5 bases from J, leaving 16 bases between. Germline V gene lookup returns CDR1 LGHNA and CDR2 YSLEER. This entry comes from a study of T cell responses to AZD1222 COVID-19 vaccine. Only in-frame clones appear in the TCRdb table, and some are missing; sequencing was by immunoSEQ multiplex PCR. The sample lists some 150,000 clones; just under 95% were seen once. Study findings and constraints: Of the AZD1222 recipients, only six were seropositive at baseline. Within unmutated variant regions lay the reported targets of nearly half of spike-specific TCRs. White British ancestry dominated among donors, who included more females, and clonal diversity was possibly underestimated.

The sequencing here drew on peripheral blood, taken on day 0 of AZD1222 vaccination. The clonotype originates from an adult in good health. This chain links TRBV4-3 with TRBJ1-1; D is undetermined. The CDR3 is CASSQLDGQTTEAFF. CDR3 DNA: TGCGCCAGCAGCCAGCTCGACGGGCAGACAACTGAAGCTTTCTTT.